This paragraph reports one T cell receptor (beta chain). The antigen is not known. With V trimmed by 5 bases and J by 4 bases, 12 bases remained unmatched. The CDR3 consists of 16 residues. The V gene's germline CDR1 is DFQATT and CDR2 SNEGSKA (reference sequence). The entry originates in a study of CD8 T cells in ankylosing spondylitis. TCRdb used MiXCR to reprocess the 5' RACE reads, holding one entry per CDR3 protein. The table lists fewer than 250,000 distinct CDR3 sequences, roughly 25% of them singletons. Study-level results: Among TCR beta sequences, a motif of 7 to 9 highly homologous variants appeared characteristic of ankylosing spondylitis blood. Disease-linked clones, CD8+, were relatively rare in peripheral blood. Certain motif variants had earlier been reported in reactive arthritis synovial fluid and blood. Reportedly, significant enrichment of disease-linked clones occurred in matched ankylosing spondylitis synovial fluid.

The chain uses TRBV20-1 and TRBJ2-5; 11 nucleotides match TRBD2. The receptor's source is a male donor with ankylosing spondylitis or in good health (not recorded which). The sample comprised blood, either unsorted or a sorted T cell fraction (not recorded which). CDR3 sequence: CSALRGTSGSGETQYF. CDR3 bases: TGCAGTGCTCTCCGGGGCACTAGCGGGAGTGGAGAGACCCAGTACTTC.